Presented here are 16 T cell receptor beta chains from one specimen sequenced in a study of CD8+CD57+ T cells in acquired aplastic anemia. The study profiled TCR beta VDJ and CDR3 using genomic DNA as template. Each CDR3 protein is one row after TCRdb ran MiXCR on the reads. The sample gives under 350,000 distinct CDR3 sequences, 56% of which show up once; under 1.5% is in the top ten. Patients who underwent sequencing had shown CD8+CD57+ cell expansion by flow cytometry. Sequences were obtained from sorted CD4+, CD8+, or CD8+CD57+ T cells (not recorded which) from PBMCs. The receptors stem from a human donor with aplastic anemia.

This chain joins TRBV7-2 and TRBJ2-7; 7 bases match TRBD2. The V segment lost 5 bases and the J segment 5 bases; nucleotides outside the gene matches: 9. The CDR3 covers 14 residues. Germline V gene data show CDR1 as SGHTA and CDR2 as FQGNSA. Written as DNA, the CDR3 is TGTGCCAGCAGCCCAGACTTTACTAGCGACGAGCAGTACTTC. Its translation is CASSPDFTSDEQYF.

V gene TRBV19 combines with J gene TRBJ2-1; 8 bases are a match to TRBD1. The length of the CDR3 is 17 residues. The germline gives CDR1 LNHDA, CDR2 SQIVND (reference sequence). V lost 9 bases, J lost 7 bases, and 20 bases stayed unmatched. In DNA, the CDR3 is TGTGCCAGCTCACCAAATGGGGGGCAGGGGGCCTGGAATGAGCAGTTCTTC. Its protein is CASSPNGGQGAWNEQFF.

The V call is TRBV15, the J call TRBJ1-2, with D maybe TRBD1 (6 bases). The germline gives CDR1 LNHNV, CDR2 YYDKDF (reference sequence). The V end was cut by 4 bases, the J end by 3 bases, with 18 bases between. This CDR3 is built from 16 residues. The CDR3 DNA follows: TGTGCCACCAGCACACTCCTGGGGGGGGGCGACTATGGCTACACCTTC. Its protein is CATSTLLGGGDYGYTF.

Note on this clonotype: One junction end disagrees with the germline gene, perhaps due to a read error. For the CDR3, the DNA is TGTGCCAGCAGCTCTCGGACAGGGAGCTCTGGAAACACCATATATTTT. Protein sequence: CASSSRTGSSGNTIYF. V and J are TRBV5-1 and TRBJ1-3; 8 nucleotides align to TRBD1. The CDR3 loop spans 16 amino acids. The V gene's germline CDR1 is SGHRS and CDR2 YFSETQ.

The CDR3 bases are TGTGCCAGCAGCCAAGATCTGTCTAGCGGGGGGTACGAGCAGTACTTC. Its translation: CASSQDLSSGGYEQYF. The rearrangement joins TRBV14 to TRBJ2-7, with 11 bases fitting TRBD2. The CDR3 extends over 16 amino acids. Germline V gene sequence: CDR1 SGHDN, CDR2 FVKESK. The V gene end was trimmed by 0 bases and the J gene end by 4 bases; junction bases not matched to a gene: 5.

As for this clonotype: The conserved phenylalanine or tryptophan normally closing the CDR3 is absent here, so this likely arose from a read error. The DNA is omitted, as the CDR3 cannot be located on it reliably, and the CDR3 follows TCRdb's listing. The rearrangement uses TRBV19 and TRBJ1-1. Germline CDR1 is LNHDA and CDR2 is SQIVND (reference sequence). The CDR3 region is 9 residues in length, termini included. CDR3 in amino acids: CASTKGLAG.

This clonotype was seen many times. CDR3 in amino acids: CASSFRPKETQYF. DNA for the CDR3: TGTGCCAGCAGCTTTAGACCCAAAGAGACCCAGTACTTC. V gene TRBV7-3 combines with J gene TRBJ2-5; no reliable D call. Deletions cut 3 bases from V and 3 bases from J, with 8 bases between. Germline-derived CDR1 and CDR2 are SGHTA and FQGTGA. This CDR3 contains 13 residues.

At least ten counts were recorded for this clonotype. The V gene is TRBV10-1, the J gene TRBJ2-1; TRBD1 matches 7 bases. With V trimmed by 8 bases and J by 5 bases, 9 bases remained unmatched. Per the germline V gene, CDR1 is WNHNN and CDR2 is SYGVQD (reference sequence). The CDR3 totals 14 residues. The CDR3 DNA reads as TGCGCCAGCCAACCGGGACAGTCGGACAATGAGCAGTTCTTC. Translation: CASQPGQSDNEQFF.

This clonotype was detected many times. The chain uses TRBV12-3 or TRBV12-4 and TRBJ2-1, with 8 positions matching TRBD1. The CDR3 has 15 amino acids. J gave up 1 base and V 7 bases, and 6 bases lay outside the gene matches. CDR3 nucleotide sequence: TGTGCCAGCAACCAGGACAGGGCTTCCTACAATGAGCAGTTCTTC. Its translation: CASNQDRASYNEQFF.

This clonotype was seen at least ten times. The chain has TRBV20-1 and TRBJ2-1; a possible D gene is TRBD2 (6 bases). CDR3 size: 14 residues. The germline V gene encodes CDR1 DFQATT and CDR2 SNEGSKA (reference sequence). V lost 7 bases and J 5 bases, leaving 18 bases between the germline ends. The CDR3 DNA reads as TGCAGTGTGGACGGGAGTAGACTTAACAATGAGCAGTTCTTC. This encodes CSVDGSRLNNEQFF.

The CDR3 region is CAISGRGSGDSPLHF. In nucleotides, the CDR3 is TGTGCCATCAGTGGCAGGGGAAGCGGAGATTCACCCCTCCACTTT. The rearrangement uses TRBV10-3 and TRBJ1-6, with D possibly TRBD1 on 6 matching bases. Trimming left V 4 bases short and J 8 bases short, with 15 bases between. The germline V gene encodes CDR1 ENHRY and CDR2 SYGVKD. The CDR3 is 15 residues long.

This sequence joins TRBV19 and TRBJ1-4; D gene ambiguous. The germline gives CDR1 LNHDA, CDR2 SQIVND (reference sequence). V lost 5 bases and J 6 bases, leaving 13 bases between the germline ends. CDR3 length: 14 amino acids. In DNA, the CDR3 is TGTGCCAGTAGTCGCCCCGCCGTAGATGAAAAACTGTTTTTT. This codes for CASSRPAVDEKLFF.

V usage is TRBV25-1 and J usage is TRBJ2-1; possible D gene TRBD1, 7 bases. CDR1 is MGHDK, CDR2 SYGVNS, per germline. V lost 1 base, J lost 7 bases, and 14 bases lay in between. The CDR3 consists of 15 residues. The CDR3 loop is CASSESTGEVNEQFF. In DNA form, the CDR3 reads TGTGCCAGCAGTGAATCTACAGGGGAGGTGAATGAGCAGTTCTTC.

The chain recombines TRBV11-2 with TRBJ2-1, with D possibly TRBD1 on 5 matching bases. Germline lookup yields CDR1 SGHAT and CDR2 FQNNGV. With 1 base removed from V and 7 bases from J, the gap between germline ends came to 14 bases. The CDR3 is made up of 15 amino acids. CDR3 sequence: CASSLGIATANEQFF. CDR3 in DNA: TGTGCCAGCAGCTTAGGTATCGCGACAGCAAATGAGCAGTTCTTC.

CDR3 nucleotides: TGTGCCAGCAGCTTAAGGGGGATGAATTCACCCCTCCACTTT. Protein: CASSLRGMNSPLHF. V usage is TRBV11-1 and J usage is TRBJ1-6, with D maybe TRBD1 (6 bases). The CDR3 is made up of 14 amino acids. Germline V gives CDR1 SGHAT, CDR2 FQDESV (reference sequence). Deletions cut 2 bases from V and 7 bases from J, with 9 bases between.

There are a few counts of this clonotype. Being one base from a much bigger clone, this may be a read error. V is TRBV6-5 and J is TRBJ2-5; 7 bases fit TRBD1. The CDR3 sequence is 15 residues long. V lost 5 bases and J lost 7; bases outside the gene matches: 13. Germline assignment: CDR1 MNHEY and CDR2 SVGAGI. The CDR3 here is CASSGTGAAEGTQYF. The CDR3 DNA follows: TGTGCCAGCAGTGGTACAGGGGCCGCCGAAGGGACCCAGTACTTC.